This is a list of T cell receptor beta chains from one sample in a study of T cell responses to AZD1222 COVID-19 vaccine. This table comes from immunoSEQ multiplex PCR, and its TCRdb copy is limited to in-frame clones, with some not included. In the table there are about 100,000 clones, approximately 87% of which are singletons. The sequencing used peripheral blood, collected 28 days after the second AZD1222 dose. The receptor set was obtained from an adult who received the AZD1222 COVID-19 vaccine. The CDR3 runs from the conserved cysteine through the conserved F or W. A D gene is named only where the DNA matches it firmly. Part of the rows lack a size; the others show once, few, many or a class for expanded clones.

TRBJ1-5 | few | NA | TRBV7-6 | TGTGCCAGCAGCTTAGGGGACAACGGCAATCAGCCCCAGCATTTT | CASSLGDNGNQPQHF
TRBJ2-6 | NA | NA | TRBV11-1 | TGTGCCAGCAGTGGCGCACACTCTGGGGCCAACGTCCTGACTTTC | CASSGAHSGANVLTF
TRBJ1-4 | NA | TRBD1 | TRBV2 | TGTGCCAGCACAAGGACAGGGGGGAATGAAAAACTGTTTTTT | CASTRTGGNEKLFF
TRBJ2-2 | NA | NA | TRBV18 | TGTGCCAGCTCACCGGTTGTGGGACCCACCACCGGGGAGCTGTTTTTT | CASSPVVGPTTGELFF
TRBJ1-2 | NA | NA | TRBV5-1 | TGCGCCAGCAGCTTGGGAACAAATAACTATGGCTACACCTTC | CASSLGTNNYGYTF
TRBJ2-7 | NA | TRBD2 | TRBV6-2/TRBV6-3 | TGTGCCAGCAGTTCAGGGACTAGCGGGAGATCCTACGAGCAGTACTTC | CASSSGTSGRSYEQYF
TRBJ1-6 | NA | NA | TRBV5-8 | TGTGCCAGCAGCCGAGCCAGGGTTTATAATTCACCCCTCCACTTT | CASSRARVYNSPLHF
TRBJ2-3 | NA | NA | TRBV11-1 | TGTGCCAGCAGCTCCCGCAGACAGCGCACAGATACGCAGTATTTT | CASSSRRQRTDTQYF
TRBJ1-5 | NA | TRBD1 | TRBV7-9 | TGTGCCAGCGCCTCGACAGGGGGCGTTCAGCCCCAGCATTTT | CASASTGGVQPQHF
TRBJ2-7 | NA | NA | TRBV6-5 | TGTGCCAGCAGACCGGACAGCTCTACCGAGCAGTACTTC | CASRPDSSTEQYF
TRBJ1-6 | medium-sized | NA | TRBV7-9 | TGTGCCAGCAGCTTACGGGGCATTTATTCACCCCTCCACTTT | CASSLRGIYSPLHF
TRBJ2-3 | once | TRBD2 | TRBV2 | TGTGCCAGCAGTGAATCCCCTAGCGGGAAGACAGATACGCAGTATTTT | CASSESPSGKTDTQYF
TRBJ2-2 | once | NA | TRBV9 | TGTGCCACATCCGACAGGCAGACCGGGGAGCTGTTTTTT | CATSDRQTGELFF
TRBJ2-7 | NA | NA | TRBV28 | TGTGCCAGCAGTTTTACCCAAGAGCAGTACTTC | CASSFTQEQYF
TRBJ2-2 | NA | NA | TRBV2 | TGTGCCAGCTCTGCGAGCCGGACAAACACCGGGGAGCTGTTTTTT | CASSASRTNTGELFF
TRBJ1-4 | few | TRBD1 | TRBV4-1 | TGCGCCAGCAGCCAGGACAGGGTATATGAAAAACTGTTTTTT | CASSQDRVYEKLFF
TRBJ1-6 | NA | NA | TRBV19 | TGTGCCAGTACCACAGGAGGAGGCAGGGGATACTCACCCCTCCACTTT | CASTTGGGRGYSPLHF
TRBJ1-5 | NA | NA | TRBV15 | TGTGCCACCAGCCCGACCAGGGGAGGCCACGAGGATCAGCCCCAGCATTTT | CATSPTRGGHEDQPQHF
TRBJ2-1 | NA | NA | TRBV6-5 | TGTGCCAGCAGTTACAGGGGGAGCTCCTACAATGAGCAGTTCTTC | CASSYRGSSYNEQFF
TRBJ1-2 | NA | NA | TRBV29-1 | TGCAGCGTCCCGACGGGTAACTATGGCTACACCTTC | CSVPTGNYGYTF
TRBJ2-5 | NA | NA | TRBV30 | TGTGCCTCAGTGGGGGAAGAGACCCAGTACTTC | CASVGEETQYF
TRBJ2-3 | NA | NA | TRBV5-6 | TGTGCCAGCTCTACTAGTTCCACGCAGTATTTT | CASSTSSTQYF
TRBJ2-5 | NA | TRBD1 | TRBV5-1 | TGCGCCAGCAGCATAGGACAGGGTATCGGGCAAGAGACCCAGTACTTC | CASSIGQGIGQETQYF
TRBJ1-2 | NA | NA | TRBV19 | TGTGCCAGTAGTATGGGGACTCATAACTATGGCTACACCTTC | CASSMGTHNYGYTF
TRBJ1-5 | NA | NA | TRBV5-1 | TGCGCCAGCAGCTTGGACGGGCAAGTTAGCAATCAGCCCCAGCATTTT | CASSLDGQVSNQPQHF
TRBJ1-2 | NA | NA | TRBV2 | TGTGCCAGCAGCGCAGAACAAGGAGGGTACACCTTC | CASSAEQGGYTF
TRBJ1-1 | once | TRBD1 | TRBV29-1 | TGCAGCGCCGGGACAGGGGAGAACACTGAAGCTTTCTTT | CSAGTGENTEAFF
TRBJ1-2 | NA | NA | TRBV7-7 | TGTGCTAGCAGTCGGCCCCGACGTGGCTACACCTTC | CASSRPRRGYTF
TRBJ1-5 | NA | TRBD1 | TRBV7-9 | TGTGCCAGCAGTTCCCAGGGGGAATCTCAGCCCCAGCATTTT | CASSSQGESQPQHF
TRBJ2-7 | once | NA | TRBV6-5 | TGTGCCAGCACCCTCCTTGCCGAGCAGTACTTC | CASTLLAEQYF
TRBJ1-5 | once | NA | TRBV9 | TGTGCCAGCGGGGACGGAGTCAATCAGCCCCAGCATTTT | CASGDGVNQPQHF
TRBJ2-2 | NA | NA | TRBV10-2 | TGCGCCAGCGCCGGCTCAGCCAACACCGGGGAGCTGTTTTTT | CASAGSANTGELFF
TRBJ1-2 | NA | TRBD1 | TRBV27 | TGTGCCAGCAGTTTATGGCGGGGACAGGGGATTTATGGCTACACCTTC | CASSLWRGQGIYGYTF
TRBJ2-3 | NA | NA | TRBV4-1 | TGCGCCAGCAGCCATTTCGGACCCCTCCCTCGCACAGATACGCAGTATTTT | CASSHFGPLPRTDTQYF
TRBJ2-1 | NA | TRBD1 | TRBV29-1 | TGCAGCGTTGAAGGCGGAAGGACAGGCCCCGGGGATGAGCAGTTCTTC | CSVEGGRTGPGDEQFF
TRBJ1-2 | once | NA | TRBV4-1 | TGCGCCAGCAGCCATCCCGCTTCGCACTATGGCTACACCTTC | CASSHPASHYGYTF
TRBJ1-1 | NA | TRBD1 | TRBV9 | TGTGCCAGCAGCGCCCACTCGACAGGGTCCAGGGGGACTGAAGCTTTCTTT | CASSAHSTGSRGTEAFF
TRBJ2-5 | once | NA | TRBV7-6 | TGTGCCAGCAGCTTAGCTAACCCGGGGACCCAGTACTTC | CASSLANPGTQYF
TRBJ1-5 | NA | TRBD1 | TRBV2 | TGTGCCAGCAGAGACAGGGGGAATCAGCCCCAGCATTTT | CASRDRGNQPQHF
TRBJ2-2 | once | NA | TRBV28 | TGTGCCAGCAGTTCCCTGGGCGATTGGTCCGGGGAGCTGTTTTTT | CASSSLGDWSGELFF
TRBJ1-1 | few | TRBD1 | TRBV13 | TGTGCCAGCAGCCCTCGACAGGGTAACACTGAAGCTTTCTTT | CASSPRQGNTEAFF
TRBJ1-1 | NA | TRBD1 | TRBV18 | TGTGCCAATCCCCGGGACAGCTTGAACACTGAAGCTTTCTTT | CANPRDSLNTEAFF
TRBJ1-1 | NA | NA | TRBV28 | TGTGCCAGCAGTTTCGTGCAGGGTCCTGGGTTCACTGAAGCTTTCTTT | CASSFVQGPGFTEAFF
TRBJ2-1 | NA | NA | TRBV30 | TGTGCCTGGAGTGTACGAGGGTTTGGAGGGGGGCTTTTCTTC | CAWSVRGFGGGLFF
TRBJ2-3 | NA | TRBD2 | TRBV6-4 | TGTGCCAGCAGCGTGACTAGCGGGGCCACAGATACGCAGTATTTT | CASSVTSGATDTQYF
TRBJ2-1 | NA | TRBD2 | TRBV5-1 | TGCGCCAGCAGCTTGGCTAGCGGGGGGAACCTAGGGGAGCAGTTCTTC | CASSLASGGNLGEQFF
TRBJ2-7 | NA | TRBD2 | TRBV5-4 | TGTGCCAGCAGCATACCTAGCGGGAGCTCAGACGAGCAGTACTTC | CASSIPSGSSDEQYF
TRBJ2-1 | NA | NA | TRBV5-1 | TGCGCCAGCAACGGACTATCCACGGGAAGCTCCTACAATGAGCAGTTCTTC | CASNGLSTGSSYNEQFF